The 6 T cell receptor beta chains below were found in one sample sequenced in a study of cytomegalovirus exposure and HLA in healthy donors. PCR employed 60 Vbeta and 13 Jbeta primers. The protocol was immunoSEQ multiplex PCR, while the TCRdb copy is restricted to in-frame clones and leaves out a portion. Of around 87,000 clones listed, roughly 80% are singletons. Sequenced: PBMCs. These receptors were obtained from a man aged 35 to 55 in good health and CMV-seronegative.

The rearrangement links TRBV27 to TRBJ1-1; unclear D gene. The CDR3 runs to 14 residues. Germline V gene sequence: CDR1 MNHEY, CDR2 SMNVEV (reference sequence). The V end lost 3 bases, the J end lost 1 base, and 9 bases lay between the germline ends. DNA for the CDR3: TGTGCCAGCAGTTTGCAGTCGGGGAACACTGAAGCTTTCTTT. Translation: CASSLQSGNTEAFF.

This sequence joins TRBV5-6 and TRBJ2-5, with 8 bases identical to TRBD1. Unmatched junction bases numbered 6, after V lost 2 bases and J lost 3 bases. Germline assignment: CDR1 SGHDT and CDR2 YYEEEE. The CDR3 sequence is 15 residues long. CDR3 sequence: CASSLGPDREETQYF. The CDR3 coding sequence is TGTGCCAGCAGCTTAGGACCGGACAGGGAAGAGACCCAGTACTTC. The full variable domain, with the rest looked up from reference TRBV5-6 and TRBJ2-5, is DAGVTQSPTHLIKTRGQQVTLRCSPKSGHDTVSWYQQALGQGPQFIFQYYEEEERQRGNFPDRFSGHQFPNYSSELNVNALLLGDSALYLCASSLGPDREETQYFGPGTRLLVL.

The CDR3 spells CASSYNRDSPYEQYF. CDR3 sequence (DNA): TGTGCCAGCAGTTACAATAGGGACAGCCCCTACGAGCAGTACTTC. The J gene is TRBJ2-7, the V gene TRBV6-5; 7 bases align to TRBD1. Germline V gene data show CDR1 as MNHEY and CDR2 as SVGAGI. Unmatched junction bases numbered 6, after V lost 2 bases and J lost 2 bases. The CDR3 runs 15 residues.

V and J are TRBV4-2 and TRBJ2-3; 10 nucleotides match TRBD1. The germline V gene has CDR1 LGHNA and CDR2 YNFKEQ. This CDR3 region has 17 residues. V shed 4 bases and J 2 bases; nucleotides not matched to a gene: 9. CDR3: CASSLRQGARVTDTQYF. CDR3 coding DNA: TGTGCCAGCAGCCTACGACAGGGGGCGCGAGTCACAGATACGCAGTATTTT.

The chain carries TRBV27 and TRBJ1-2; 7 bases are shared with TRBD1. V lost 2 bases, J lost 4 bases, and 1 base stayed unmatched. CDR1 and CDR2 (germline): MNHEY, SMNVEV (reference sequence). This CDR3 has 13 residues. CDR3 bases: TGTGCCAGCAGTTTACGACAGGGCTATGGCTACACCTTC. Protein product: CASSLRQGYGYTF.

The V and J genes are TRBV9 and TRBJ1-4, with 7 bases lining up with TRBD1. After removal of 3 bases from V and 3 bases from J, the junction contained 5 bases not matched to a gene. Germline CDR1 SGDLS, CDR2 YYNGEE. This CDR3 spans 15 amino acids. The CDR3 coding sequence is TGTGCCAGCAGCGAGACCGGGACAGCTAATGAAAAACTGTTTTTT. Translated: CASSETGTANEKLFF.